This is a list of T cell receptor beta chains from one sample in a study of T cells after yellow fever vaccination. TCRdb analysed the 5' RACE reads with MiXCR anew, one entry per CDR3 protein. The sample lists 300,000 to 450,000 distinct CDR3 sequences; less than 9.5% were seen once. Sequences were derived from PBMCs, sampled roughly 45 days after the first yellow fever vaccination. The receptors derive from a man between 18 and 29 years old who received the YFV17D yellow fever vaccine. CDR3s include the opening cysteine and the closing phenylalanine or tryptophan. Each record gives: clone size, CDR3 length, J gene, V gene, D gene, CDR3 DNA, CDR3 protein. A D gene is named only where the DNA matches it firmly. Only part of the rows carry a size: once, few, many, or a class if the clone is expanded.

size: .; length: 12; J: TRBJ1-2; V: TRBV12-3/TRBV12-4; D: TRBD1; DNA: TGTGCCAGCAGTTATACAGGGGATGGCTACACCTTC; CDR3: CASSYTGDGYTF
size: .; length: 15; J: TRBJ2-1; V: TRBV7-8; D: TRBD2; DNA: TGTGCCAGCAGAGCCGGGCTAGCGGGGGGAAGTGAGCAGTTCTTC; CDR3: CASRAGLAGGSEQFF
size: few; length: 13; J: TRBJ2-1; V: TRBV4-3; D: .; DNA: TGCGCCAGCAGCCAAGTGGTGGGGGATCCGCAGTTCTTC; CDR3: CASSQVVGDPQFF
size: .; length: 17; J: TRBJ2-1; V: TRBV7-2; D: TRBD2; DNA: TGTGCCAGCAGTCTTAATATACGAGCGGGAGGCTACAATGAGCAGTTCTTC; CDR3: CASSLNIRAGGYNEQFF
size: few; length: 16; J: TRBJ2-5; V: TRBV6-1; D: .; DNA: TGTGCCAGCAGTGGGCCCCCCGGAGGGGTCCAAGAGACCCAGTACTTC; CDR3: CASSGPPGGVQETQYF
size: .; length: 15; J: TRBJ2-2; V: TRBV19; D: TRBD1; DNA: TGTGCCAGTAGTATTCAGGGGACAGGGGCCGGGGAGCTGTTTTTT; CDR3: CASSIQGTGAGELFF
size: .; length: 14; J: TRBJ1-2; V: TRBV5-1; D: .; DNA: TGCGCCAGCAGCTGGACAGAAGGAAACTATGGCTACACCTTC; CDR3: CASSWTEGNYGYTF
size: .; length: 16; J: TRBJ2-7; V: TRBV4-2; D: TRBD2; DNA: TGTGCCAGCAGCCCCGCAGGCGCTAGCGGCCCTTGGAAGCAGTACTTC; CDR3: CASSPAGASGPWKQYF
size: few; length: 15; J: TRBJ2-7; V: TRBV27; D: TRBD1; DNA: TGTGCCAGCAGGGACGACAGGGAATACTCCTACGAGCAGTACTTC; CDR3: CASRDDREYSYEQYF
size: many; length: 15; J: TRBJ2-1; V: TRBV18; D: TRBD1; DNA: TGTGCCAGCTCACCGGGACAGGGGAGGTACAATGAGCAGTTCTTC; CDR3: CASSPGQGRYNEQFF
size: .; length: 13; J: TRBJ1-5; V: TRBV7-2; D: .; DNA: TGTGCCAGCAGGGACCATAGAGGGCAGCCCCAGCATTTT; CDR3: CASRDHRGQPQHF
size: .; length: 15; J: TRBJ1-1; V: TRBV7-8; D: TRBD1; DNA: TGTGCCAGCAGACCACCGGACAGGATGAACACTGAAGCTTTCTTT; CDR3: CASRPPDRMNTEAFF
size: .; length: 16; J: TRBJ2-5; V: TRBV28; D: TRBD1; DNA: TGTGCCAGCAGTACCGTGCCGGGACAGGGAGAAGAGACCCAGTACTTC; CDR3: CASSTVPGQGEETQYF
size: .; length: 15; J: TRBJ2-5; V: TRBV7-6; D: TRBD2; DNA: TGTGCCAGCAGCCGACGGACTAGCGAAAGAGAGACCCAGTACTTC; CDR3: CASSRRTSERETQYF
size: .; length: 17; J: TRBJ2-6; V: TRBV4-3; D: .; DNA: TGCGCCAGCAGCCAAGAGTTGGGGGGATCGGGGGCCAACGTCCTGACTTTC; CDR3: CASSQELGGSGANVLTF
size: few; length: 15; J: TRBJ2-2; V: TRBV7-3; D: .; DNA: TGTGCCAGCAACAAAGAAGGGGCTTTCACCGGGGAGCTGTTTTTT; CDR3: CASNKEGAFTGELFF
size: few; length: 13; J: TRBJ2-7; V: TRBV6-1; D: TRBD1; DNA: TGTGCCAGCAGGCAGGGACAGGTCTACGAGCAGTACTTC; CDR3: CASRQGQVYEQYF
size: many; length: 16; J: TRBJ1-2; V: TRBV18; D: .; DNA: TGTGCCAGCTCACCACAATCCAGGGTGAGGGGCTATGGCTACACCTTC; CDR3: CASSPQSRVRGYGYTF
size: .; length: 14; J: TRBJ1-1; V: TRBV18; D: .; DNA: TGTGCCAGCTCACCACAGGGATTCTCTTCCGAAGCTTTCTTT; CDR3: CASSPQGFSSEAFF
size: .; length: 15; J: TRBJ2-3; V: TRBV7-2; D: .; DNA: TGTGCCAGCAGCTTAGTGTTCCAGTTGACAGATACGCAGTATTTT; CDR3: CASSLVFQLTDTQYF
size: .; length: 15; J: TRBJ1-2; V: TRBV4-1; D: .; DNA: TGCGCCAGCAGCCTCGTCCCACGGATTCGGTATGGCTACACCTTC; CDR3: CASSLVPRIRYGYTF
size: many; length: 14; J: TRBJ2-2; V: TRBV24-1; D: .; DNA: TGTGCCACCACCGGGAGTAGCCCTCCCGGGGAGCTGTTTTTT; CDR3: CATTGSSPPGELFF
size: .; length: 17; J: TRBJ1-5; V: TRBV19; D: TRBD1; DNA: TGTGCCACTAACGACAGGGCTCCCGACGTAGGCAATCAGCCCCAGCATTTT; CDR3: CATNDRAPDVGNQPQHF
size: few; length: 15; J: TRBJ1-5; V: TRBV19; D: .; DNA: TGTGCCAGTAGTATAGATCGTCCGGGTACCCAGCCCCAGCATTTT; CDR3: CASSIDRPGTQPQHF
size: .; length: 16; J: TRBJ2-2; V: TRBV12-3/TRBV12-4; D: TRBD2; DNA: TGTGCCAGCAGTCCCACTAGCGGGGGGGCGGTCGGGGAGCTGTTTTTT; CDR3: CASSPTSGGAVGELFF
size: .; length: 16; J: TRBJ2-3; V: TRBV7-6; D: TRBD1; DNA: TGTGCCAGCAGCCCCGACAGGGGTAGGTTGGCAGATACGCAGTATTTT; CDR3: CASSPDRGRLADTQYF
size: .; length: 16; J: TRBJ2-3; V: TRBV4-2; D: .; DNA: TGTGCCAGCAGCCAAGATGACGGGGGGCTGGGAGATACGCAGTATTTT; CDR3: CASSQDDGGLGDTQYF
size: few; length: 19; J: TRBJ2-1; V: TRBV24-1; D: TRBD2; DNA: TGTGCCACCAGTGATCTAGCGGGGGGCCCTACGAGCTCCTACAATGAGCAGTTCTTC; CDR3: CATSDLAGGPTSSYNEQFF
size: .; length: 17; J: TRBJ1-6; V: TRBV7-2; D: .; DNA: TGTGCCAGCAGCTTAGGTGTTGTTGCCTCGGGGAATTCACCCCTCCACTTT; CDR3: CASSLGVVASGNSPLHF
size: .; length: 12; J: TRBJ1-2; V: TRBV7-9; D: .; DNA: TGTGCCAGCAGTTCGGACTTCGCAGGCTACACCTTC; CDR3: CASSSDFAGYTF
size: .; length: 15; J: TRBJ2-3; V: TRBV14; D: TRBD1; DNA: TGTGCCAGCAGCCACCAAGGGGGCAGCACAGATACGCAGTATTTT; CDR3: CASSHQGGSTDTQYF
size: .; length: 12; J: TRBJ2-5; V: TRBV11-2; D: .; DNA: TGTGCCAGCAGCCCAACCCAAGAGACCCAGTACTTC; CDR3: CASSPTQETQYF
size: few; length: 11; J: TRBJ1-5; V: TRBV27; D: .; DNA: TGTGCCAGCAGTCCTTGGACACAAAGGAATTTT; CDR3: CASSPWTQRNF
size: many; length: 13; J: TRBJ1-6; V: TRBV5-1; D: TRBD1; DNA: TGCGCCAGCCAGGGGGATGGTCATTCACCCCTCCACTTT; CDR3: CASQGDGHSPLHF
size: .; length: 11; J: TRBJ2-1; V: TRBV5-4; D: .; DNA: TGTGCCAGCAGCTTGGAGAATGAGCAGTTCTTC; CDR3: CASSLENEQFF
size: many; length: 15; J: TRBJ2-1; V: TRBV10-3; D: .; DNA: TGTGCCATCAGCGGAGCCGGTGGCCTCTACAATGAGCAGTTCTTC; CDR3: CAISGAGGLYNEQFF
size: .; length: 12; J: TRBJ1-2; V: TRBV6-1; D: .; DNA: TGTGCCAGCAGCTGGACGAACTATGGCTACACCTTC; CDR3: CASSWTNYGYTF
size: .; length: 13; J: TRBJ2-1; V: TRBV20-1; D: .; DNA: TGCAGTGCTAGTGAGTCGGCGGCCGATGAGCAGTTCTTC; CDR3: CSASESAADEQFF
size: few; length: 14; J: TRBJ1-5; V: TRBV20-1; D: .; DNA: TGCAGTGCTAGTCCTTTGGTTCTTAATCAGCCCCAGCATTTT; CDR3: CSASPLVLNQPQHF
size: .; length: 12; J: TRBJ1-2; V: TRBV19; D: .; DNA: TGTGCCAGTAGTATAGACACCTATGGCTACACCTTC; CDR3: CASSIDTYGYTF
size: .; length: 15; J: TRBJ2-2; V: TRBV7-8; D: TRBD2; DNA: TGTGCCAGCAGCCCCAGGACTAGCGGCACCGGGGAGCTGTTTTTT; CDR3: CASSPRTSGTGELFF
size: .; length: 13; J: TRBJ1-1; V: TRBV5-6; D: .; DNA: TGTGCCAGCAATGAGCAGGGGTTCACTGAAGCTTTCTTT; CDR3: CASNEQGFTEAFF
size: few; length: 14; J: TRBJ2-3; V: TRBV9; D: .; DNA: TGTGCCAGCAGCCCCTTAAGTTCCTCAGATACGCAGTATTTT; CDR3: CASSPLSSSDTQYF
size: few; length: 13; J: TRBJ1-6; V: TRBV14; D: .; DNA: TGTGCCAGCAGCCAGGGCACGAATTCACCCCTCCACTTT; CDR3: CASSQGTNSPLHF
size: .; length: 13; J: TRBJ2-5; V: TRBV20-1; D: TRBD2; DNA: TGCAGTGCTCCTAGCGGGGTGGGGAAGACCCAGTACTTC; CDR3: CSAPSGVGKTQYF
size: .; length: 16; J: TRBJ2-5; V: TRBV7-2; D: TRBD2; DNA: TGTGCCAGCAGCTCGGTTGGGGAGGTAGCGGGGGGCTATCGCGCGTTC; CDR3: CASSSVGEVAGGYRAF
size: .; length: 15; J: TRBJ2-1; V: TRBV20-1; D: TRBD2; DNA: TGCAGTGCGAGGGCCGCGGGGGGGAGATACAATGAGCAGTTCTTC; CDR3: CSARAAGGRYNEQFF
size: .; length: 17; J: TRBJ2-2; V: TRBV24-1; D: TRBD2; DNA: TGTGCCACCAGTGATATTGCTAGCGGGGCGAACACCGGGGAGCTGTTTTTT; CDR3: CATSDIASGANTGELFF
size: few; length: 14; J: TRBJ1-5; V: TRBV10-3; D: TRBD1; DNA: TGTGCCATCAGCCAGGGGACAGGGAATCAGCCCCAGCATTTT; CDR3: CAISQGTGNQPQHF
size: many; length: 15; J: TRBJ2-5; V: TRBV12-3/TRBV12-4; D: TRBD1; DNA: TGTGCCAGCAGTTTAGGGACAGGGAAACAAGAGACCCAGTACTTC; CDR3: CASSLGTGKQETQYF
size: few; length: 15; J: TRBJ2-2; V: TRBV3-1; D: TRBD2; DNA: TGTGCCAGCAGCCAGGGACTAGTCTTGGCCGGGGAGCTGTTTTTT; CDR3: CASSQGLVLAGELFF
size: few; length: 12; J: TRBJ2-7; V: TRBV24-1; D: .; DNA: TGTGCCACCAGTGGGCACCTCTACGAGCAGTACTTC; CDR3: CATSGHLYEQYF
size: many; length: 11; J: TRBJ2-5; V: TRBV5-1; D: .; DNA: TGCGCCAGCAGCTACCAAGAGACCCAGTACTTC; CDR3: CASSYQETQYF